This TCR beta chain was observed in a study of cytomegalovirus exposure and HLA in healthy donors. Germline V CDR1 and CDR2: MDHEN, SYDVKM. V shed 4 bases, J shed 1 base, and the junction held 6 bases outside the gene matches. CDR3 length equals 16 residues. The PCR used 60 Vbeta and 13 Jbeta primers. Sequenced by immunoSEQ multiplex PCR; TCRdb stores in-frame clones only, minus some. The data contain 99,000 or so clones, 80% of them singletons. Sequenced material: PBMCs. The chain uses TRBV28 and TRBJ2-5; 10 bases are shared with TRBD1. This receptor was taken from a man between 25 and 39 years old in good health and CMV-seropositive. CDR3 in DNA: TGTGCCAGCAGTTATGGGACAGGGGTCCTCCAAGAGACCCAGTACTTC. As protein: CASSYGTGVLQETQYF. The full variable domain, in which reference TRBV28 and TRBJ2-5 provide the parts outside the CDR3, is DVKVTQSSRYLVKRTGEKVFLECVQDMDHENMFWYRQDPGLGLRLIYFSYDVKMKEKGDIPEGYSVSREKKERFSLILESASTNQTSMYLCASSYGTGVLQETQYFGPGTRLLVL.